This T cell receptor beta chain is from a study of blood T cell repertoires in COVID-19 (dated by TCRdb to between 2020 and 2021). With regard to the full study: The collaborator samples originated in the United States, Italy and Spain and spanned the acute and convalescent phases of COVID-19. The prospective study material was composed of cDNA or gDNA derived from T cells, B-cell-depleted T cells, or PBMCs. Deeply sampled blood TCRbeta repertoires from subjects exposed to, actively infected with, or recovered from COVID-19 were included in the dataset. The repertoires were made available in a free public database intended to serve as a resource for research on the immune response to SARS-CoV-2. Samples came from the ongoing ImmuneRACE study (first 160 participants) plus 1,254 subjects from 6 global collaborators. Sample metadata almost always included a de-identified subject ID, COVID-19 status, age in years and sex. Where available, HLA class I and class II types were obtained from metadata supplied by the sample provider rather than from assay-based typing.

With respect to this clone: The antigen it recognizes is unknown. Base qualities are not at hand, and no much larger clone is one base apart.

Broad study findings and their caveats: How much clinical and demographic metadata was included differed by source and by participant, and the metadata was provided uncurated.

The immunoSEQ Assay, a bias-controlled multiplex PCR, was used to amplify TCRbeta CDR3 regions from genomic DNA. As for the authors' bioinformatics: The number of nucleated cells in each sample was estimated from the amplification of reference gene primers within the assay. To quantify the absolute abundance of each unique TCRbeta CDR3 rearrangement, sequence reads were collapsed and filtered. For each sample, productive Simpson clonality was calculated by taking the square root of Simpson's diversity index across productive rearrangements. Entries here come from immuneACCESS through TCRdb and include only in-frame sequences with V and J called. Some clones fail to appear in such tables; in the studies checked, an unresolved V gene covers under half of the shortfall, and the cause of the remainder is unknown. V and J calls and clone size are given by that table; D and trimming were obtained from the DNA. In this sample the table shows hundreds of thousands of clones, around 92% of which occur a single time. Roughly 11% of the sample goes to the ten largest clones.

One collaborating source in Seattle enrolled patients while the patients were actively infected and followed the patients over time throughout the course of disease. Collaborating institutions collected whole blood in K2EDTA tubes following their own protocols. For TCRbeta analysis, collaborator samples were shipped as frozen whole blood, as isolated PBMCs, or as DNA extracted from either sample type. This clonotype originated in a woman aged 25 to 39 with COVID-19, enrolled during active disease. Sample: peripheral blood.

The nucleotide sequence is given as TGCGCCAGCAGCGTCGGGTCGCGGGGCACTGAAGCTTTCTTT. Translation gives CASSVGSRGTEAFF. The chain employs TRBV5-1 and TRBJ1-1, with the D gene not confidently named. The V and J ends are trimmed by 4 bases and 4 bases, leaving 14 bases between them. The CDR1 and CDR2 encoded by the germline V gene are SGHRS and YFSETQ. The CDR3 holds 14 amino acids from the cysteine to the phenylalanine. The DNA shown is the 42-base CDR3, in frame from base 1.